A single sample is the source of the 7 T cell receptor beta chains below, sequenced in a study of T cell responses to AZD1222 COVID-19 vaccine (dated by TCRdb to about 2021). The library was produced with the immunoSEQ multiplex PCR assay. TCRdb re-hosts the immuneACCESS table, in-frame sequences only. Its copies lack some clones; in the studies checked, an unresolved V gene accounts for under half of them, and the cause for the rest is not known. This sample comprises about 150,000 clones, 85% to 90% of them detected only once. The ten largest clonotypes hold 5.5% of the sample. This specimen's time point label, per the study, means: baseline before first vaccination. Per the publication, the treatment or condition label means: meningococcal conjugate vaccine given as trial control. The sample was peripheral blood, taken on day 0 of MenACWY control vaccination. These receptors were taken from an adult in good health.

The chain joins TRBV6-1 to TRBJ1-2; D is unresolved. Germline V gene sequence: CDR1 MNHNS, CDR2 SASEGT. V lost 0 bases and J lost 5, with 22 bases in between. This CDR3 is 18 amino acids long. The DNA for the CDR3 is TGTGCCAGCAGTGAAGCGGCGATGGACGGCTTTCTCCCGTATGGCTACACCTTC. Translated, it gives CASSEAAMDGFLPYGYTF.

This rearrangement joins TRBV9 to TRBJ1-4; D is unresolved. The germline V gene encodes CDR1 SGDLS and CDR2 YYNGEE. The CDR3 is made up of 13 amino acids. With 1 base removed from V and 8 bases from J, the gap between germline ends came to 9 bases. The CDR3 here is CASSVTLGEKLFF. CDR3 coding DNA: TGTGCCAGCAGCGTAACCCTGGGGGAAAAACTGTTTTTT.

This rearrangement joins TRBV19 to TRBJ1-6, with a tentative D call TRBD1 (5 bases). CDR3 length equals 14 residues. Germline V CDR1 and CDR2: LNHDA, SQIVND (reference sequence). V was pared by 7 bases and J by 6 bases, with 13 bases between. Here the CDR3 reads CASTYRFSNSPLHF. For the CDR3, the DNA is TGTGCCAGTACTTACAGGTTCTCTAATTCACCCCTCCACTTT.

The J gene is TRBJ2-1, the V gene TRBV7-9, with 10 bases identical to TRBD2. The length of the CDR3 is 17 residues. V shed 4 bases and J 7 bases; nucleotides not matched to a gene: 13. Germline assignment: CDR1 SEHNR and CDR2 FQNEAQ (reference sequence). The CDR3 DNA reads as TGTGCCAGCAGCTCGAGGGTGCTAGCGGGAGTGTGGAATGAGCAGTTCTTC. Translating it yields CASSSRVLAGVWNEQFF.

The CDR3 DNA follows: TGCAGCGGGACAGGGGGAGGGACAGATACGCAGTATTTT. Encoded protein: CSGTGGGTDTQYF. The V gene is TRBV29-1, the J gene TRBJ2-3; TRBD1 matches 10 bases. Trimming removed 7 bases from V and 3 bases from J; junction bases left unmatched: 4. CDR1 is SQVTM and CDR2 is ANQGSEA in the germline V gene. CDR3 size: 13 residues.

A single count supports this clone. The rearrangement uses TRBV9 and TRBJ2-7; 9 nucleotides agree with TRBD1. The CDR3 runs to 17 residues. The V and J ends lost 0 bases and 0 bases, in that order; junction bases with no gene match: 7. Germline loops: CDR1 SGDLS, CDR2 YYNGEE. The CDR3 bases are TGTGCCAGCAGCGTAGAGTTAAGGGACAGGGACTCCTACGAGCAGTACTTC. Translation: CASSVELRDRDSYEQYF.

This clone was detected only a few times. CDR3 bases: TGTGCCAGCAGCTTAGATATCGCCCAGGGGGCGGGCGGGGAGCTGTTTTTT. This translates into CASSLDIAQGAGGELFF. The chain employs TRBV11-2 and TRBJ2-2; 8 positions agree with TRBD1. This CDR3 is built from 17 residues. CDR1 is SGHAT and CDR2 is FQNNGV in the germline V gene. With 0 bases clipped from V and 7 bases from J, the junction kept 10 bases outside the gene matches. Full variable domain (missing parts from reference TRBV11-2 and TRBJ2-2): EAGVAQSPRYKIIEKRQSVAFWCNPISGHATLYWYQQILGQGPKLLIQFQNNGVVDDSQLPKDRFSAERLKGVDSTLKIQPAKLEDSAVYLCASSLDIAQGAGGELFFGEGSRLTVL.